This T cell receptor beta chain derives from a study of read filtering for tumor transcriptome and immune sequencing (dated by TCRdb to the early 2020s). About the full investigation: The cohort had about 17 male and approximately 13 female patients with a mean age of about 66 years, ranging from roughly 45 to 80. Using the same bone marrow samples, the study ran both targeted immune repertoire sequencing and bulk whole-transcriptome sequencing and then compared the TCR repertoires from each method. TCR-region mapped reads per sample ranged from about 3.5 to 11 million with IR-seq versus only about 85 to 1,300 with RNA-seq. Whole-transcriptome libraries were prepared with the TruSeq RNA Access Library Prep Kit after DNase treatment. Under revised international staging, fewer than ten patients fell into R-ISS I, 15 to 20 into R-ISS II and more than five into R-ISS III. A main aim was a read-filtering strategy for immune repertoire data, specifically whether clonotypes supported by a single read should be removed.

Starting from 350 to 500 ng RNA, TCR libraries were constructed with the Immunoverse kit using molecular barcoded adaptors that cover the alpha/delta and beta/gamma chains. TCR library preparation was performed with the same RNA that was used for transcriptome sequencing. Sequencing of the TCR libraries was done on an Illumina HiSeq 4000 with 2 x 150 cycles. In the original analysis: MiXCR aligned TCR reads to human V, D, J and C references and assembled the aligned reads into CDR3 clonotypes, with quality filtering and error correction included. The tcR package in R was used to analyze clonotype counts and gene usage diversity. For inspection of raw mapping reads, RNA-seq reads were mapped by STAR aligner version 2.5.3a onto GRCh37 of the human genome. To test how sequencing depth affected the clonotypes detected, IR-seq fastq files were randomly downsampled with Seqtk 1.3. TCRdb redid the processing of the public reads, applying fastp at Q25 and MiXCR, and retained in-frame beta chains. Each record represents a unique CDR3 protein, reported with the most common genes and DNA among its rows. TCRdb, rather than the study authors, made the V and J calls. The sample table records around 130,000 distinct CDR3 sequences; approximately 13% of these occur just once. The top ten clones comprise about 8.6% of the sample.

This clonotype was counted between two and nine times. Its antigen is not yet known. A much larger clone lies one base from this, so it may be a read error. Bone marrow was sampled from every patient at the time of active disease. Ficoll-Hypaque density gradient centrifugation was used to isolate bone marrow mononuclear cells. CD138-negative cells were obtained by negative selection after labeling with CD138 magnetic microbeads on a MACS separator, removing myeloma plasma cells. The purity of the isolated cells was checked by flow cytometry with CD138 antibodies on an Attune NxT. TRIzol reagent was used to extract total RNA, which was then quantified with a NanoDrop spectrophotometer. For each patient, paired RNA-seq and IR-seq were run on the CD138-negative bone marrow sample from that patient. The CDR3, from cysteine to phenylalanine, totals 13 residues. Only the CDR3 portion is preserved as DNA: 39 bases, with reading frame beginning at the first base. V is shortened by 1 base, J by 9 bases, and the region joining them spans 10 bases. In the germline V gene, CDR1 corresponds to MGHRA and CDR2 to YSYEKL.

Beyond this particular receptor, the publication reports: The correlation between IR-seq and RNA-seq shared clonotype proportions rose when single-read clonotypes were removed. Single-read clonotypes made up roughly four fifths of clonotypes but approximately 3.5% of total reads in IR-seq, and just under 75% of clonotypes and approximately 48% of reads in RNA-seq. The sorted CD138-negative fraction was a mixed bone marrow immune population, not purified T cells. IR-seq captured clonotypes at much higher depth and more reliably than RNA-seq, and smaller IR-seq throughput sufficed to identify most shared clonotypes.

Recombination linked TRBV4-1 to TRBJ2-1; there is no confident call for the D gene. The specimen was a population of CD138-negative cells sorted from bone marrow. Read against the paper, the sample's cell subset or site label means: bone marrow mononuclear cells depleted of CD138+ plasma/myeloma cells by negative magnetic selection. The clonotype comes from a donor at least 40 years old with multiple myeloma. In nucleotide form, the sequence is TGCGCCAGCAGCCAAGTTCCCACCAGTGAGCAGTTCTTC. It translates as CASSQVPTSEQFF.